These 14 T cell receptor beta chains originate from one sample sequenced in a study of cytomegalovirus exposure and HLA in healthy donors. Vbeta (60) and Jbeta (13) primers were used in the PCR. Profiling relied on immunoSEQ multiplex PCR, and the TCRdb table lists in-frame clones only, not all of them. The profile shows 110,000 to 150,000 clones, about 80% of them singletons. The sample was PBMCs. The receptors originated from a male donor in good health and CMV-seronegative.

This clone has a handful of counts. In nucleotides, the CDR3 is TGCGCCAGCAGCTTGGCCGCCGGTAGCAATCAGCCCCAGCATTTT. Its protein is CASSLAAGSNQPQHF. J is TRBJ1-5 and V is TRBV5-1; D gene unclear. This CDR3 spans 15 amino acids. The V gene's germline CDR1 is SGHRS and CDR2 YFSETQ. V gave up 0 bases and J gave up 0 bases, with 7 bases separating them. The full variable domain, its missing parts supplied by reference TRBV5-1 and TRBJ1-5, is KAGVTQTPRYLIKTRGQQVTLSCSPISGHRSVSWYQQTPGQGLQFLFEYFSETQRNKGNFPGRFSGRQFSNSRSEMNVSTLELGDSALYLCASSLAAGSNQPQHFGDGTRLSIL.

The chain couples TRBV4-1 to TRBJ2-2; the match to TRBD1 covers 7 bases. V shed 4 bases, J shed 0 bases, and the junction held 11 bases outside the gene matches. This CDR3 has 18 amino acids. Germline assignment: CDR1 MGHRA and CDR2 YSYEKL. The CDR3 loop reads CASSRLPTGAPNTGELFF. The CDR3 DNA sequence: TGCGCCAGCAGCCGGCTCCCCACAGGGGCTCCGAACACCGGGGAGCTGTTTTTT.

This clone is a singleton in its sample. The V and J genes are TRBV5-1 and TRBJ1-2; weak D call: TRBD1 (5 bases). Germline V gene sequence: CDR1 SGHRS, CDR2 YFSETQ. The CDR3 spans 15 residues. Trimming stripped 4 bases from V and 5 bases from J, with 18 bases between. This CDR3 is CASSLDSHGSYGYTF. CDR3 nucleotide sequence: TGCGCCAGCAGCCTCGACAGCCACGGGAGTTATGGCTACACCTTC.

This chain connects TRBV5-1 to TRBJ2-5; 7 nucleotides align to TRBD1. J lost 5 bases, V lost 4 bases, and 11 bases had no gene match. The CDR3 consists of 15 residues. CDR1 SGHRS and CDR2 YFSETQ come from the germline V gene. The CDR3 here is CASSPRQGLGETQYF. Written as DNA, the CDR3 is TGCGCCAGCAGCCCGCGACAGGGTTTGGGGGAGACCCAGTACTTC.

This chain uses TRBV10-1 with TRBJ1-1, with 7 bases that match TRBD1. This CDR3 spans 14 amino acids. After removal of 5 bases from V and 8 bases from J, the junction contained 11 bases not matched to a gene. Germline V gene data show CDR1 as WNHNN and CDR2 as SYGVQD (reference sequence). The chain's CDR3 is CASSPDRATAEAFF. The CDR3 coding sequence is TGCGCCAGCAGTCCTGACAGGGCTACAGCCGAAGCTTTCTTT.

The CDR3 is CASSLWTGPPGANVLTF. For the CDR3, the DNA is TGTGCCAGCAGTTTATGGACAGGGCCACCTGGGGCCAACGTCCTGACTTTC. The chain links TRBV27 to TRBJ2-6; 8 bases map to TRBD1. This CDR3 is built from 17 residues. V was clipped by 1 base and J by 2 bases; unmatched bases: 4. Germline V gene data show CDR1 as MNHEY and CDR2 as SMNVEV (reference sequence).

With respect to this clone: One junction end does not reproduce the germline sequence, and a read error may be involved. The rearrangement uses TRBV9 and TRBJ2-2, with D possibly being TRBD2 (5 bases). The CDR3 length is 16 residues. Germline CDR1 and CDR2: SGDLS and YYNGEE. The CDR3 is CASSVEIVPAPGEPFF. The CDR3 DNA sequence: TGTGCCAGCAGCGTAGAGATAGTACCGGCACCCGGGGAGCCGTTTTTT.

The gene calls are TRBV14 and TRBJ2-7; D is possibly TRBD2 (6 bases). CDR1 and CDR2 from the germline V gene are SGHDN and FVKESK. The CDR3 covers 14 residues. Trimming removed 3 bases from V and 6 bases from J, with 15 bases in between. As DNA, the CDR3 is TGTGCCAGCAGCCAGCGATCTAGCGTGAGCGAGCAGTACTTC. Its translation is CASSQRSSVSEQYF.

The CDR3 is CASRQQGRELFF. The CDR3 DNA reads as TGTGCCAGCAGACAACAGGGTAGGGAGCTGTTTTTT. The chain has TRBV6-1 and TRBJ2-2, with D perhaps TRBD1 (6 bases). CDR3 length: 12 amino acids. Germline V CDR1 and CDR2: MNHNS, SASEGT. V lost 6 bases and J lost 9, with 11 bases in between.

This clone turned up a few times. The chain combines TRBV19 with TRBJ1-1; weak D call: TRBD1 (5 bases). From germline, CDR1 is LNHDA and CDR2 SQIVND (reference sequence). Trimming pared 3 bases from V and 5 bases from J, leaving 19 bases between. The CDR3 contains 16 residues. CDR3 nucleotides: TGTGCCAGTAGTATGGGGGAGTTTCTACGGGGGACTGAAGCTTTCTTT. This encodes CASSMGEFLRGTEAFF.

This chain links TRBV5-4 with TRBJ2-2; D is unclear. Germline CDR1 is SGHNT and CDR2 is YYREEE (reference sequence). The CDR3 consists of 16 residues. V lost 0 bases and J 1 base, leaving 10 bases between the germline ends. CDR3 DNA sequence: TGTGCCAGCAGCTTGGTTGGTCGAGTGAACACCGGGGAGCTGTTTTTT. Its protein product is CASSLVGRVNTGELFF.

The rearrangement uses TRBV7-6 and TRBJ2-3, with D possibly TRBD2 on 6 matching bases. V gave up 1 base and J gave up 4 bases, with 9 bases separating them. Germline V lookup: CDR1 SGHVS, CDR2 FNYEAQ. The CDR3 contains 14 residues. CDR3 sequence: CASSLGGGSDTQYF. The DNA of the CDR3 is TGTGCCAGCAGCTTAGGTGGAGGGTCAGATACGCAGTATTTT.

A remark on this clone: Other DNA sequences in the sample encode the same CDR3. This chain uses TRBV12-2 with TRBJ1-6; the table's TRBD1 call for D was not verified on the DNA. TRBV12-2 is a documented pseudogene. CDR3 size: 13 residues. The CDR3 coding sequence is TGCTTCAGTTGGGGACAGACTAATTCACCCCTCCACTTT. As protein: CFSWGQTNSPLHF.

This rearrangement joins TRBV15 to TRBJ2-7; D perhaps matches TRBD1 (5 bases). Germline V lookup: CDR1 LNHNV, CDR2 YYDKDF (reference sequence). The CDR3 consists of 16 residues. The V and J ends lost 0 bases and 1 base respectively, with 13 bases between them. The CDR3 nucleotides are TGTGCCACCAGCAGAGAAAAATCAGGGTTTTCCTACGAGCAGTACTTC. Amino acids: CATSREKSGFSYEQYF.